The present T cell receptor beta chain was sequenced within a study of blood T cell repertoires in COVID-19. Overall study: PBMCs, B-cell-depleted T cells, or T cells provided the cDNA or gDNA that made up the material.

This CDR3 has 17 residues. The V gene lost 1 base and the J gene lost 0 bases, with 13 bases spanning the gap. Germline CDR1 reads MNHEY; CDR2 reads SMNVEV (reference sequence). The protocol was immunoSEQ multiplex PCR, while the TCRdb copy is restricted to in-frame clones and leaves out a portion. The repertoire holds some 230,000 clones, with 75% to 85% as singletons. The clonotype comes from a woman between 50 and 59 years old with acute or convalescent COVID-19. The rearrangement links TRBV27 to TRBJ2-1, with D possibly being TRBD2 (6 bases). Sequencing input: peripheral blood. CDR3 sequence (DNA): TGTGCCAGCAGTTTATTGGAAGGACTAAACTCCTACAATGAGCAGTTCTTC. Translated, it gives CASSLLEGLNSYNEQFF.